This is a list of T cell receptor beta chains from one sample in a study of blood T cells in healthy people across ages. TCRdb reanalysed the 5' RACE reads using MiXCR and keeps one entry per CDR3 protein. The sample has 500,000 to 600,000 distinct CDR3 sequences, 27% seen once. Sequencing used blood. The receptors were gathered from a woman aged 70 to 79 in good health. The CDR3 runs from the conserved cysteine through the conserved F or W. Each record gives: V gene, CDR3 length, D gene, J gene, CDR3 protein. D genes are given only for firm matches.

>TRBV20-1|13|TRBD1|TRBJ2-5
CSARPDRVETQYF
>TRBV7-3|17|TRBD1|TRBJ1-1
CASTLHSPGQGNTEAFF
>TRBV7-9|13|NA|TRBJ2-1
CASSPSWGDEQFF
>TRBV13|13|TRBD1|NA
CASTRDRGNEQFF
>TRBV18|16|TRBD1|TRBJ1-3
CASSLVQGKNGNTIYF
>TRBV7-2|13|NA|TRBJ2-3
CASSFSRSNTQYF
>TRBV3-1|17|TRBD1|TRBJ1-2
CASSQPGQGAHRDGYTF
>TRBV20-1|14|NA|TRBJ1-1
CSVMYQDSGTEAFF
>TRBV7-3|13|NA|TRBJ2-5
CASSVGPRETQYF
>TRBV29-1|14|NA|TRBJ1-1
CSSREDHRNTEAFF
>TRBV29-1|14|NA|TRBJ2-5
CSVAWTRLRETQYF
>TRBV9|16|TRBD2|TRBJ2-3
CASSATSGGFQDTQYF
>TRBV6-1|15|NA|TRBJ1-1
CASSDLWESHTEAFF
>TRBV20-1|14|NA|TRBJ2-7
CSARDRVLSYEQYF
>TRBV29-1|12|NA|TRBJ2-1
CSVTGFYNEQFF